This TCR beta chain derives from a study of naive and memory T cell subsets. Germline V lookup: CDR1 SGHTA, CDR2 FQGNSA. The CDR3 contains 14 residues. With 4 bases removed from V and 10 bases from J, the gap between germline ends came to 14 bases. This clonotype was observed many times. Both TRBC1 and TRBC2 were covered by a beta constant-region primer of two equimolar oligonucleotides. TCRdb used MiXCR to reprocess the UMI-ligation and nested PCR reads, holding one entry per CDR3 protein. The profile shows tens of thousands of distinct CDR3 sequences, 10% to 15% of them singletons. The source of this sequence is a human donor in good health. The material sequenced was effector memory CD4+ T cells from blood. The subset: effector memory, CD45RA- CD27-. This chain uses TRBV7-2 with TRBJ1-6; tentative D call: TRBD1 (6 bases). The CDR3 bases are TGTGCCAGCAGCTCCTACAGGGTTGGGTCACCCCTCCACTTT. This gives the protein CASSSYRVGSPLHF.